The present T cell receptor beta chain was sequenced within a study of T-cell reconstitution after alpha-beta-depleted transplantation in children. Preparation of the TCRbeta library used unique molecular identifiers. Via MiXCR, TCRdb re-called the PCR reads, giving one row per CDR3 protein. Of 600,000 to 700,000 distinct CDR3 sequences detected, about 15% appear once; the ten largest clones hold 1.1%. Germline V gene sequence: CDR1 SGHVS, CDR2 FQNEAQ. The CDR3 has 15 amino acids. The ends were cut back, 1 base at V and 2 bases at J, with 11 bases in the middle. The receptor was derived from a human donor who donated a stem cell graft to a child with acute myeloid leukemia. Sequencing used PBMCs from the stem cell graft donor, obtained from the stem cell graft. This rearrangement joins TRBV7-8 to TRBJ2-5, with a weak D call TRBD2 (5 bases). The CDR3, as DNA: TGTGCCAGCAGCTTAGGGAGGATTTCTCAAGAGACCCAGTACTTC. It codes for CASSLGRISQETQYF.